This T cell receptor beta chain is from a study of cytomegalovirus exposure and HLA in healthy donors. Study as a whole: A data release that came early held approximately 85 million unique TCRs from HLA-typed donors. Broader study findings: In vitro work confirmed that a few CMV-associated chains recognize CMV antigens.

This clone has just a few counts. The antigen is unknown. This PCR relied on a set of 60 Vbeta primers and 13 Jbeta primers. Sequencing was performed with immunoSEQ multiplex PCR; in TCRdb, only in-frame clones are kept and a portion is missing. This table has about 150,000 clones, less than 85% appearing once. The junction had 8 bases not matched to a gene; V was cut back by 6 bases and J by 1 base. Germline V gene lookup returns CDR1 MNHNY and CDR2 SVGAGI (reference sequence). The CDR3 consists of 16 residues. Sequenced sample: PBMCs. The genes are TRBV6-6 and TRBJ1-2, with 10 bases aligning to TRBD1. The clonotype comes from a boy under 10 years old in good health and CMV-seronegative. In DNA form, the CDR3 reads TGTGCCAGCAGCCCCGGGACAGGGGCCCTTAACTATGGCTACACCTTC. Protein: CASSPGTGALNYGYTF.